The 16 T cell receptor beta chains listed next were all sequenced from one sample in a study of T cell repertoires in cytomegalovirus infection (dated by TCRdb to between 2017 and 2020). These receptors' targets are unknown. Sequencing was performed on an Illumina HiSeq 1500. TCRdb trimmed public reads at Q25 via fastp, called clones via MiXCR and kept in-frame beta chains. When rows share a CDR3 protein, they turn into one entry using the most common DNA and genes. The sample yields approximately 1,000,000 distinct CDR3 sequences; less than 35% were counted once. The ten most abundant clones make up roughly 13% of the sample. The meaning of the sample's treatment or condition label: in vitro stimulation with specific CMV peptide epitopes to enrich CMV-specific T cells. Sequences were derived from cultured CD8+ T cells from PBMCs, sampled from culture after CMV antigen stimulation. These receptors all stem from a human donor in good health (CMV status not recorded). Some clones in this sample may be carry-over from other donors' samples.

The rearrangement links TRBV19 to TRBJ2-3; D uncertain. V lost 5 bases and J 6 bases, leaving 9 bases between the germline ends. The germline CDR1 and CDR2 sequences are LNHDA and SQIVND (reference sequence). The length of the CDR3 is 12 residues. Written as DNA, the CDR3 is TGTGCCAGTAGTGCTGTTCTCGATACGCAGTATTTT. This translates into CASSAVLDTQYF.

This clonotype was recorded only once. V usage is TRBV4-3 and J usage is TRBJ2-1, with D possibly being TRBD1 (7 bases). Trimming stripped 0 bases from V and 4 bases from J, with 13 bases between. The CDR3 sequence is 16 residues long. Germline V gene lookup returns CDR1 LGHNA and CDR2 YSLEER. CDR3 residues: CASSQDRGTAYNEQFF. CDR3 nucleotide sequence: TGCGCCAGCAGCCAAGATCGCGGGACAGCTTACAATGAGCAGTTCTTC.

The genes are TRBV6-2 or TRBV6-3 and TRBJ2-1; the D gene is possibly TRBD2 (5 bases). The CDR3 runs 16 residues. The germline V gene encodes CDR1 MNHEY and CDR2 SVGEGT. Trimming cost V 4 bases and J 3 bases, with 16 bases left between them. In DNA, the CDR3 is TGTGCCAGCAGTTGGTCTAGCCGGAGCTACTACAATGAGCAGTTCTTC. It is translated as CASSWSSRSYYNEQFF.

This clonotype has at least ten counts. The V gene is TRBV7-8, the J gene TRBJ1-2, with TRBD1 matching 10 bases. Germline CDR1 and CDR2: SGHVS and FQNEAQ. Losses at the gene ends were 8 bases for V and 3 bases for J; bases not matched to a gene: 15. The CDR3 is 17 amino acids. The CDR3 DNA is TGTGCCAGCGTCCACGGGACAGGGGACATATTGTACTATGGCTACACCTTC. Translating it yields CASVHGTGDILYYGYTF.

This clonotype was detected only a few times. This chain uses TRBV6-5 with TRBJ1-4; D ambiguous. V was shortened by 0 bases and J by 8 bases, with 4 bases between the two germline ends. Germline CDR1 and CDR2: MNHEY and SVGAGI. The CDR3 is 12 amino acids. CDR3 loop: CASSYSNEKLFF. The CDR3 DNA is TGTGCCAGCAGTTACTCGAACGAAAAACTGTTTTTT.

CDR3 DNA sequence: TGTGCCAGCATGGCGGGGATGCACACCGGGGAGCTGTTTTTT. Translation gives CASMAGMHTGELFF. The gene calls are TRBV27 and TRBJ2-2, with D perhaps matching TRBD2 (6 bases). V shed 7 bases and J shed 3 bases, with 12 bases lying between them. The length of the CDR3 is 14 residues. Germline V CDR1 and CDR2: MNHEY, SMNVEV (reference sequence).

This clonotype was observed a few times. The CDR3 DNA sequence: TGTGCCAGCAGCGTTGGGACAGGGTGGAAAAACATTCAGTACTTC. Translation gives CASSVGTGWKNIQYF. This rearrangement joins TRBV9 to TRBJ2-4; 9 nucleotides agree with TRBD1. CDR1 SGDLS and CDR2 YYNGEE come from the germline V gene. Germline trimming cut 2 bases from V and 4 bases from J; bases unmatched to any gene: 4. The CDR3 covers 15 residues. The full variable domain, rest sourced from reference TRBV9 and TRBJ2-4, is DSGVTQTPKHLITATGQRVTLRCSPRSGDLSVYWYQQSLDQGLQFLIQYYNGEERAKGNILERFSAQQFPDLHSELNLSSLELGDSALYFCASSVGTGWKNIQYFGAGTRLSVL.

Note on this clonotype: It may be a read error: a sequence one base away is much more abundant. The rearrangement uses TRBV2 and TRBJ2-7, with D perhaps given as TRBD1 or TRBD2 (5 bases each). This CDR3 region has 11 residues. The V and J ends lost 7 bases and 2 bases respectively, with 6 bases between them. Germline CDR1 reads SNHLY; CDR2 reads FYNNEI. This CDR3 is CASMGAYEQYF. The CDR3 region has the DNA TGTGCCAGCATGGGGGCCTACGAGCAGTACTTC.

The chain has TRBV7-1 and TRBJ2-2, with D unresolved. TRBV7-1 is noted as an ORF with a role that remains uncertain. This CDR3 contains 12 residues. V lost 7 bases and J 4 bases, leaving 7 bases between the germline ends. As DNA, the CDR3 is TGTGCCAGCACCACGAGCACCGGGGAGCTGTTTTTT. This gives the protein CASTTSTGELFF.

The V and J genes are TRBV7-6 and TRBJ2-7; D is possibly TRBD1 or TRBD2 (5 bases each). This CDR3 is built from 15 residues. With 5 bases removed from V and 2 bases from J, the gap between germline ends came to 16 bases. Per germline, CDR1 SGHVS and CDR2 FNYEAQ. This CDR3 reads CASSPSFGTPYEQYF. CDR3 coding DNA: TGTGCCAGCAGCCCCTCGTTTGGGACGCCCTACGAGCAGTACTTC.

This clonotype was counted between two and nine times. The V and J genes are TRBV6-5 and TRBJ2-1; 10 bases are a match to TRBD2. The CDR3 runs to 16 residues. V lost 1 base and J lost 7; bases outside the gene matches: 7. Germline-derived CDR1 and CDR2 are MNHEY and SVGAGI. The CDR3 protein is CASSYFLAGGINEQFF. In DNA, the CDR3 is TGTGCCAGCAGTTACTTTTTAGCGGGGGGAATTAATGAGCAGTTCTTC.

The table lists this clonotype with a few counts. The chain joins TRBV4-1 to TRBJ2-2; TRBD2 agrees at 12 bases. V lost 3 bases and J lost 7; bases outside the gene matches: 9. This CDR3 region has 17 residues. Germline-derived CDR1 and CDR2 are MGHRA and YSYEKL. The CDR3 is CASSQALAGGPGGELFF. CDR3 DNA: TGCGCCAGCAGCCAGGCCCTAGCGGGGGGGCCGGGCGGGGAGCTGTTTTTT.

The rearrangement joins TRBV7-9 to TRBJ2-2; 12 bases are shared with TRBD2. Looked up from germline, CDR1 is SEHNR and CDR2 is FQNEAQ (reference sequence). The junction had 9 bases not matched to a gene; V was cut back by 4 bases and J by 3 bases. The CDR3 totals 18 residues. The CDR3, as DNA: TGTGCCAGCAGCTCGCCCCGACTAGCGGGGGACCACACCGGGGAGCTGTTTTTT. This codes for CASSSPRLAGDHTGELFF.

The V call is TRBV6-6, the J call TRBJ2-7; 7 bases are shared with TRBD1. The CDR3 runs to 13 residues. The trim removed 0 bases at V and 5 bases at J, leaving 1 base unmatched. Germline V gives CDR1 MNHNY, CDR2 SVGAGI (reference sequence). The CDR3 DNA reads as TGTGCCAGCAGTTACTCGACAGGGCACGAGCAGTACTTC. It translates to CASSYSTGHEQYF.

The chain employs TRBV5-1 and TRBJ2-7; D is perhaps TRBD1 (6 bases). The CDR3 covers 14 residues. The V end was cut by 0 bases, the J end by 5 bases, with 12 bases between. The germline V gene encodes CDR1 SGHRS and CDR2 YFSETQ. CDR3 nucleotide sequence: TGCGCCAGCAGCTTGGCCACAGGGATCGACGAGCAGTACTTC. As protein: CASSLATGIDEQYF.

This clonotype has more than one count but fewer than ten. CDR3 amino acids: CASSSRTAMSTDTQYF. The CDR3 DNA follows: TGTGCCAGCAGCTCAAGGACAGCCATGAGCACAGATACGCAGTATTTT. The gene calls are TRBV5-5 and TRBJ2-3, with D possibly TRBD1 on 6 matching bases. Germline lookup yields CDR1 SGHKS and CDR2 YYEKEE (reference sequence). The germline V and J ends were trimmed by 3 bases and 0 bases, with 14 bases remaining between them. The CDR3 length is 16 residues. Drawing the rest from reference TRBV5-5 and TRBJ2-3, the complete variable domain is DAGVTQSPTHLIKTRGQQVTLRCSPISGHKSVSWYQQVLGQGPQFIFQYYEKEERGRGNFPDRFSARQFPNYSSELNVNALLLGDSALYLCASSSRTAMSTDTQYFGPGTRLTVL.